These 20 T cell receptor beta chains originate from one sample sequenced in a study of persistence of HIV-infected CD4 T cells (dated by TCRdb to between 2020 and 2021). This specimen's treatment or condition label, per the study, means: suppressive antiretroviral therapy. A pool of overlapping 15-mer peptides from HIV-1 Gag, at 1 ug per peptide per mL, was used to stimulate the cells. Nonresponding CD40L-negative CD69-negative CD45RO-high memory CD4+ T cells were sorted as memory populations depleted of antigen-responding cells. The immunoSEQ hsTCRB assay version 4, run in survey mode, was used to sequence TCRbeta repertoires from genomic DNA. Here the immuneACCESS table is served through TCRdb, limited to in-frame sequences with V and J called. Missing clones are a known gap in these copies; in checked studies unresolved V genes cover under half, and the rest lacks a known reason. The sample profile shows about 36,000 clones; 80% to 85% of them were found once. The ten largest clones take up more than 0.9% of the sample.

These TCRs' antigens remain unknown. The sequencing used cultured CD4+ T cells from PBMCs, collected from a patient who received antiretroviral therapy. In light of the paper, this sample's cell subset or site label describes: CD40L-CD69- CD45RO-high memory CD4 T cells not responding to Gag peptides. Receptor source: an adult with HIV. The donor label of this sample is uncertain.

The CDR3 nucleotides read TGTGCCAGCAGCGGGGGTAGGGGACAGCTTAGCAATCAGCCCCAGCATTTT. Translated: CASSGGRGQLSNQPQHF. This sequence joins TRBV9 and TRBJ1-5; 7 nucleotides line up with TRBD1. CDR3 length: 17 amino acids. With 3 bases clipped from V and 0 bases from J, the junction kept 9 bases outside the gene matches. The germline CDR1 and CDR2 sequences are SGDLS and YYNGEE.

Only a few counts were recorded for this clone. The rearrangement uses TRBV19 and TRBJ1-6; a weak D match, TRBD1 (5 bases). CDR3 length: 14 amino acids. Trimming pared 1 base from V and 8 bases from J, leaving 9 bases between. CDR1 is LNHDA, CDR2 SQIVND, per germline (reference sequence). CDR3 sequence: CASSIGGGDSPLHF. The CDR3 DNA sequence: TGTGCCAGTAGTATAGGGGGAGGGGATTCACCCCTCCACTTT.

This chain connects TRBV5-1 to TRBJ2-2, with 7 bases aligning to TRBD2. CDR1 and CDR2 (germline): SGHRS, YFSETQ. Germline trimming cut 7 bases from V and 3 bases from J; bases unmatched to any gene: 15. The CDR3 runs 17 residues. The CDR3 DNA reads as TGCGCCAGCGCGCCAGCACGGGGGAGGGATGACACCGGGGAGCTGTTTTTT. Its translation is CASAPARGRDDTGELFF.

This chain links TRBV3-1 (or the pseudogene TRBV3-2) with TRBJ1-2; D unclear. V shed 1 base and J shed 7 bases, with 22 bases lying between them. CDR1 is LGHDT, CDR2 YNNKEL, per germline (reference sequence). CDR3 length: 17 residues. CDR3 nucleotide sequence: TGTGCCAGCAGCCAAGTGGGTACTTACGGAGCATCCGGTGGCTACACCTTC. Translated, it gives CASSQVGTYGASGGYTF.

There are a few counts of this clone. V usage is TRBV3-1 (or the pseudogene TRBV3-2) and J usage is TRBJ2-2; D may be TRBD2 (5 bases). CDR1 and CDR2 from the germline V gene are LGHDT and YNNKEL (reference sequence). V shed 4 bases and J shed 4 bases, with 10 bases lying between them. CDR3 size: 14 residues. The CDR3 loop is CASSRGVSTGELFF. DNA of the CDR3: TGTGCCAGCAGCCGGGGAGTATCCACCGGGGAGCTGTTTTTT.

The V call is TRBV27, the J call TRBJ1-1, with 7 bases fitting TRBD1. This CDR3 is built from 13 residues. The ends lost 8 bases at V and 5 bases at J; junction bases unmatched: 8. CDR1 and CDR2 from the germline V gene are MNHEY and SMNVEV (reference sequence). The CDR3 DNA is TGTGCCAGCGTACCCCACAGGGGAACTGAAGCTTTCTTT. Protein sequence: CASVPHRGTEAFF.

The gene calls are TRBV7-8 and TRBJ2-7; 7 bases map to TRBD1. Germline V gene sequence: CDR1 SGHVS, CDR2 FQNEAQ. V shed 5 bases and J 2 bases; nucleotides not matched to a gene: 3. The CDR3 loop spans 13 amino acids. The CDR3 bases are TGTGCCAGCAGCCGAGGGACAGCCTACGAGCAGTACTTC. Translated, it gives CASSRGTAYEQYF.

This clone occurred once. The chain joins TRBV19 to TRBJ2-5; D might be TRBD1 (6 bases). Trimming pared 5 bases from V and 4 bases from J, leaving 14 bases between. Germline-derived CDR1 and CDR2 are LNHDA and SQIVND (reference sequence). The CDR3 runs 14 residues. The CDR3: CASSGGGGLETQYF. The CDR3, as DNA: TGTGCCAGTAGTGGGGGTGGGGGCCTAGAGACCCAGTACTTC.

The chain has TRBV4-1 and TRBJ1-1, with D maybe TRBD1 (5 bases). Between the trimmed V and J ends, which lost 0 bases and 4 bases, there was a span of 9 bases. Looked up from germline, CDR1 is MGHRA and CDR2 is YSYEKL. This CDR3 has 14 residues. The CDR3 coding sequence is TGCGCCAGCAGCCAAGAGGGGAGGGGCACTGAAGCTTTCTTT. Its translation: CASSQEGRGTEAFF.

This chain links TRBV5-1 with TRBJ1-4, with a possible D match to TRBD1 (6 bases). CDR3 size: 15 residues. The V end was cut by 2 bases, the J end by 4 bases, with 12 bases between. Germline V gene lookup returns CDR1 SGHRS and CDR2 YFSETQ. CDR3 in amino acids: CASSFGQRINEKLFF. The CDR3 DNA follows: TGCGCCAGCAGCTTTGGACAGCGTATTAATGAAAAACTGTTTTTT.

V gene TRBV7-3 combines with J gene TRBJ2-2; D perhaps matches TRBD2 (6 bases). Per germline, CDR1 SGHTA and CDR2 FQGTGA. Trimming left V 5 bases short and J 4 bases short, with 11 bases between. The CDR3 has 14 amino acids. The CDR3 nucleotides read TGTGCCAGCAGCACCTCGACTAGCACCGGGGAGCTGTTTTTT. It specifies CASSTSTSTGELFF.

The chain employs TRBV21-1 and TRBJ2-1; TRBD1 reflects the table's D call only, with no check against the DNA. TRBV21-1 is classified as a pseudogene. The CDR3 covers 13 residues. CDR3 in amino acids: CAKPGQENNEQFF. In DNA, the CDR3 is TGTGCCAAACCGGGACAGGAGAACAATGAGCAGTTCTTC.

The CDR3 DNA follows: TGTGCCAGCTCACTTCGACAGCAAGAGACCCAGTACTTC. Its translation is CASSLRQQETQYF. The chain joins TRBV18 to TRBJ2-5, with a weak D call TRBD1 (5 bases). The CDR3 totals 13 residues. Trimming left V 4 bases short and J 2 bases short, with 8 bases between. Looked up from germline, CDR1 is KGHSH and CDR2 is LQKENI.

The chain recombines TRBV6-1 with TRBJ1-2; 8 nucleotides match TRBD1. The ends lost 0 bases at V and 6 bases at J; junction bases unmatched: 12. This CDR3 is 17 amino acids long. Germline CDR1 is MNHNS and CDR2 is SASEGT. CDR3: CASSEARVTGVRNGYTF. The CDR3 bases are TGTGCCAGCAGTGAAGCGCGGGTGACAGGGGTGAGAAATGGCTACACCTTC.

The chain recombines TRBV7-9 with TRBJ1-3; 7 nucleotides align to TRBD1. This CDR3 spans 18 amino acids. Trimming removed 1 base from V and 0 bases from J; junction bases left unmatched: 9. CDR1 is SEHNR and CDR2 is FQNEAQ in the germline V gene (reference sequence). The CDR3 coding sequence is TGTGCCAGCAGCTTAGGCGCCGCAGGGGGTATCTCTGGAAACACCATATATTTT. It is translated as CASSLGAAGGISGNTIYF.

The chain recombines TRBV6-5 with TRBJ2-5; the D is unclear. The CDR3 contains 15 residues. Trimming pared 5 bases from V and 7 bases from J, leaving 20 bases between. CDR1 is MNHEY and CDR2 is SVGAGI in the germline V gene. CDR3 coding DNA: TGTGCCAGCAGTCGCGCGACCGTGCTTGATGGGACCCAGTACTTC. Translated, it gives CASSRATVLDGTQYF.

This chain connects TRBV2 to TRBJ1-2; 8 bases align to TRBD1. The CDR3 is 15 residues long. Germline V gene data show CDR1 as SNHLY and CDR2 as FYNNEI. V trimming: 3 bases; J trimming: 0 bases; junction bases outside the gene matches: 3. CDR3 sequence: CASSETDRANYGYTF. The CDR3 DNA reads TGTGCCAGCAGTGAGACGGACAGGGCTAACTATGGCTACACCTTC.

The chain carries TRBV20-1 and TRBJ1-4; D is uncertain. The CDR3 is 11 residues long. The ends were cut back, 0 bases at V and 12 bases at J, with 8 bases in the middle. Germline CDR1 is DFQATT and CDR2 is SNEGSKA (reference sequence). The CDR3 loop reads CSARDGVQLFF. The CDR3 DNA reads as TGCAGTGCTAGAGACGGGGTTCAACTGTTTTTT.

The rearrangement joins TRBV2 to TRBJ1-2, with D hard to call. With 2 bases removed from V and 8 bases from J, the gap between germline ends came to 12 bases. Looked up from germline, CDR1 is SNHLY and CDR2 is FYNNEI. The CDR3 runs 13 residues. Here the CDR3 DNA reads TGTGCCAGCAGTGAACAGGAGCTGTTAGGCTACACCTTC. Encoded protein: CASSEQELLGYTF.

The chain links TRBV5-1 to TRBJ2-3, with D perhaps being TRBD1 or TRBD2 (5 bases each). The CDR3 extends over 14 amino acids. Germline loops: CDR1 SGHRS, CDR2 YFSETQ. With 0 bases removed from V and 6 bases from J, the gap between germline ends came to 11 bases. The CDR3 coding sequence is TGCGCCAGCAGCTTGGGGCTAGAGGGGGATACGCAGTATTTT. Translation gives CASSLGLEGDTQYF.